Below are 19 T cell receptor beta chains sequenced from a single sample in a study of blood T cells in healthy people across ages. A J-beta primer mix and a sample-barcoded 5' primer were used in a second PCR of roughly 6 to 12 cycles. TCRdb called the 5' RACE reads again in MiXCR, with one record for every CDR3 protein. The sample yields about 680,000 distinct CDR3 sequences, approximately 50% seen once. Sequencing input: blood. These receptor sequences come from a woman aged 60 to 75 in good health.

This clonotype was counted between two and nine times. This sequence joins TRBV4-1 and TRBJ2-1, with a weak D call TRBD1 (5 bases). CDR1 is MGHRA, CDR2 YSYEKL, per germline. The CDR3 length is 13 residues. The V end lost 2 bases, the J end lost 10 bases, and 12 bases lay between the germline ends. The CDR3, as DNA: TGCGCCAGCAGCCAAACCCTGACAGCGGAGCAGTTCTTC. Protein product: CASSQTLTAEQFF.

The chain combines TRBV7-2 with TRBJ2-1; D gene ambiguous. CDR1 is SGHTA, CDR2 FQGNSA, per germline. The CDR3 consists of 15 residues. Trimming cost V 7 bases and J 2 bases, with 15 bases left between them. The CDR3 nucleotides read TGTGCCAGCATGCCTAGGGCGGAACCCTACAATGAGCAGTTCTTC. Translation gives CASMPRAEPYNEQFF.

This clonotype was found a few times. The rearrangement uses TRBV25-1 and TRBJ1-2; 8 positions agree with TRBD1. Trimming removed 4 bases from V and 2 bases from J; junction bases left unmatched: 3. The CDR3 length is 14 residues. Germline loops: CDR1 MGHDK, CDR2 SYGVNS. The CDR3 DNA sequence: TGTGCCAGCAGTGGGTACAGGGGGAACTATGGCTACACCTTC. This encodes CASSGYRGNYGYTF.

This clonotype was counted a few times. This chain uses TRBV7-8 with TRBJ1-4; a weak D match, TRBD1 (6 bases). Trimming took off 5 bases at V and 8 bases at J, with 18 bases between the two ends. Germline loops: CDR1 SGHVS, CDR2 FQNEAQ. The CDR3 covers 15 residues. For the CDR3, the DNA is TGTGCCAGCAGCCAACGCGGGACACGGGAAGAAAAACTGTTTTTT. Its translation is CASSQRGTREEKLFF.

The chain joins TRBV7-2 to TRBJ2-5; possibly TRBD1 for D (7 bases). The DNA end is a closer match to TRBJ2-7, so the J assignment may be wrong. CDR1 is SGHTA and CDR2 is FQGNSA in the germline V gene. The CDR3 is 15 amino acids. CDR3 coding DNA: TGTGCCAGCAGCCCGTGGACTACCAGGGGGAGCGAGCAGTACTTC. The encoded protein is CASSPWTTRGSEQYF.

The chain joins TRBV5-1 to TRBJ2-1, with 11 bases matching TRBD1. V was clipped by 2 bases and J by 8 bases; unmatched bases: 6. CDR3 length: 15 residues. The germline CDR1 and CDR2 sequences are SGHRS and YFSETQ. The CDR3 spells CASSLPRTGGHEQFF. The CDR3 bases are TGCGCCAGCAGCTTACCGAGGACAGGGGGCCATGAGCAGTTCTTC.

The chain carries TRBV24-1 and TRBJ2-7; tentatively, D is TRBD1 (6 bases). The CDR3 is made up of 14 amino acids. With 6 bases removed from V and 3 bases from J, the gap between germline ends came to 14 bases. Germline CDR1 reads KGHDR; CDR2 reads SFDVKD. The DNA of the CDR3 is TGTGCCACCAGTCCGACAGGAGTAAACTACGAGCAGTACTTC. It is translated as CATSPTGVNYEQYF.

The chain uses TRBV12-5 and TRBJ2-5; 9 nucleotides line up with TRBD1. V dropped 5 bases and J dropped 13; count of bases not matched to a gene: 5. This CDR3 spans 11 amino acids. Germline values: CDR1 LGHNT, CDR2 FRNRAP. The chain's CDR3 is CASGTGTGRYF. CDR3 bases: TGTGCTAGTGGTACAGGGACAGGGCGGTACTTC.

This chain connects TRBV10-3 to TRBJ2-1; the D gene is possibly TRBD2 (5 bases). The CDR3 runs 13 residues. V was pared by 4 bases and J by 13 bases, with 17 bases between. The germline gives CDR1 ENHRY, CDR2 SYGVKD. CDR3 DNA: TGTGCCATCAGTGGAGGGAGCACTGAGACCCAGTTCTTC. Amino acid sequence: CAISGGSTETQFF.

On this clonotype: A much larger clonotype is one base distant, so this may be a read error. The rearrangement links TRBV5-1 to TRBJ2-5, with D possibly matching TRBD2 (5 bases). The V end was cut by 4 bases, the J end by 1 base, with 20 bases between. The CDR3 is made up of 17 amino acids. Germline lookup yields CDR1 SGHRS and CDR2 YFSETQ. The CDR3 DNA follows: TGCGCCAGCAGCCCATCCTCGGCTGGCGGGTTCCAAGAGACCCAGTACTTC. Translation: CASSPSSAGGFQETQYF.

This sequence joins TRBV7-2 and TRBJ2-1; TRBD2 aligns across 8 bases. Germline values: CDR1 SGHTA, CDR2 FQGNSA. Trimming cost V 5 bases and J 7 bases; bases outside gene matches: 7. The CDR3 spans 14 residues. In DNA form, the CDR3 reads TGTGCCAGCAGCCCACGAAGCGGGAGAAATGAGCAGTTCTTC. Its protein product is CASSPRSGRNEQFF.

About this clonotype: The junction departs from germline at one end; a sequencing error may be responsible. The V call is TRBV7-2, the J call TRBJ2-5; D not resolved. There are 14 residues in the CDR3. CDR1 and CDR2 (germline): SGHTA, FQGNSA. The CDR3 DNA is TGTGTCAGCAGCTTCCGTGGGATTGGAGAGACCCAGTACTTC. Translation gives CVSSFRGIGETQYF.

Only a few counts were recorded for this clonotype. The CDR3 sequence: CASSLLAGGPSDTQYF. The CDR3 bases are TGTGCCAGCAGTTTATTAGCGGGAGGGCCCTCAGATACGCAGTATTTT. The V call is TRBV6-5, the J call TRBJ2-3; TRBD2 matches 11 bases. Germline-derived CDR1 and CDR2 are MNHEY and SVGAGI. The CDR3 consists of 16 residues. Losses at the gene ends were 4 bases for V and 4 bases for J; bases not matched to a gene: 7.

The J gene is TRBJ2-4, the V gene TRBV2, with D maybe TRBD1 (6 bases). The J call may be faulty, since TRBJ2-7 better matches the DNA end. CDR1 and CDR2 (germline): SNHLY, FYNNEI. This CDR3 is built from 13 residues. Here the CDR3 reads CASSVQGVGEQYF. The DNA of the CDR3 is TGTGCCAGCAGCGTACAGGGTGTTGGCGAGCAGTACTTC.

This chain uses TRBV27 with TRBJ2-7, with D uncertain. The CDR3 spans 15 residues. Trimming cost V 6 bases and J 5 bases, with 20 bases left between them. Germline V gene data show CDR1 as MNHEY and CDR2 as SMNVEV (reference sequence). Here the CDR3 DNA reads TGTGCCAGCAGCACACATAGAGTTTTGGGCCACGAGCAGTACTTC. Its translation: CASSTHRVLGHEQYF.

V gene TRBV2 combines with J gene TRBJ1-2; tentatively, D is TRBD1 (6 bases). The germline V gene has CDR1 SNHLY and CDR2 FYNNEI. Trimming took 4 bases from V and 0 from J, leaving 9 bases between them. The CDR3 has 14 residues. The CDR3 nucleotides are TGTGCCAGCAGTGGGAGGGGGACTAACTATGGCTACACCTTC. It codes for CASSGRGTNYGYTF.

This clonotype was seen a few times. Here the CDR3 reads CASSPTYRTEAFF. Written as DNA, the CDR3 is TGTGCCAGCAGTCCTACTTACCGAACTGAAGCTTTCTTT. The chain has TRBV12-3 or TRBV12-4 and TRBJ1-1; the D is unclear. This CDR3 comprises 13 residues. V was cut by 5 bases and J by 5 bases, with 12 bases left in between.

This clonotype has a single count. Because it lacks the conserved phenylalanine or tryptophan at the end, this CDR3 is likely a read error. This chain links TRBV7-9 with TRBJ2-7; tentative D call: TRBD1 (5 bases). V was clipped by 7 bases and J by 5 bases, with 12 bases between them. This CDR3 has 12 residues. CDR1 and CDR2 from the germline V gene are SEHNR and FQNEAQ (reference sequence). The CDR3 DNA sequence: TGTGCCAGCACGGCAGGGAATAACGAGCAGTACTAC. It codes for CASTAGNNEQYY.

The chain joins TRBV7-2 to TRBJ2-1; D possibly corresponds to TRBD1 (6 bases). This CDR3 spans 14 amino acids. The V end was cut by 5 bases, the J end by 6 bases, with 14 bases between. Per germline, CDR1 SGHTA and CDR2 FQGNSA. The CDR3 DNA reads as TGTGCCAGCAGCCCAATCTTACAGGGCAATGAGCAGTTCTTC. Translated: CASSPILQGNEQFF.